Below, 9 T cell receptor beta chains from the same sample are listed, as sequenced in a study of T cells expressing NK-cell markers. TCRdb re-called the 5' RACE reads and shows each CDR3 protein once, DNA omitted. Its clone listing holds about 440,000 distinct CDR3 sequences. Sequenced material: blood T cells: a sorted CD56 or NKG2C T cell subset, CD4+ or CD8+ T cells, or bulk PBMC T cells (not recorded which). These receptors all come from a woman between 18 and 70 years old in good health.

The CDR3 sequence: CASSRSGGAGSDTQYF. The chain links TRBV10-2 to TRBJ2-3; TCRdb's D call, TRBD1, is unchecked because there is no DNA. CDR1 and CDR2 (germline): WSHSY, SAAADI. CDR3 length: 16 amino acids.

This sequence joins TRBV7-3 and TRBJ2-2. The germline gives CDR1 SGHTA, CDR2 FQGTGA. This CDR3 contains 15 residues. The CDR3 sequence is CASSGVPPYTGELFF. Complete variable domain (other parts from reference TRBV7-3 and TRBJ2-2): GAGVSQTPSNKVTEKGKYVELRCDPISGHTALYWYRQSLGQGPEFLIYFQGTGAADDSGLPNDRFFAVRPEGSVSTLKIQRTERGDSAVYLCASSGVPPYTGELFFGEGSRLTVL.

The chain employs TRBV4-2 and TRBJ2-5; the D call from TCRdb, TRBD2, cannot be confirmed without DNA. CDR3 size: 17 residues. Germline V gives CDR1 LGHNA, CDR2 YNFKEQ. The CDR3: CASSQSGGGRAAETQYF.

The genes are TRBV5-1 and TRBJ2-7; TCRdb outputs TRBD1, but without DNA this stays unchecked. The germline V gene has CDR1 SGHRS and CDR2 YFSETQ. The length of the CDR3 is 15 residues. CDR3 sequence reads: CASSAVPGGLYEQYF. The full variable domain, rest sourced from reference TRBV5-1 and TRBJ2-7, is KAGVTQTPRYLIKTRGQQVTLSCSPISGHRSVSWYQQTPGQGLQFLFEYFSETQRNKGNFPGRFSGRQFSNSRSEMNVSTLELGDSALYLCASSAVPGGLYEQYFGPGTRLTVT.

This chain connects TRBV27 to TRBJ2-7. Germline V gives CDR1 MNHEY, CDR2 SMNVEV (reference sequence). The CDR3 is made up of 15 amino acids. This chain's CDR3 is CASSSIRGGSYEQYF.

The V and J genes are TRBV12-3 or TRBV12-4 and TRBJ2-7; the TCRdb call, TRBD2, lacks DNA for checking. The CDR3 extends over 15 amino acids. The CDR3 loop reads CASSSGLAGSYEQYF.

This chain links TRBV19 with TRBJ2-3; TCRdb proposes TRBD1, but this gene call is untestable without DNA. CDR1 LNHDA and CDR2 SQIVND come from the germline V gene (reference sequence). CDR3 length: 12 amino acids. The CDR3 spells CASGQGPDTQYF.

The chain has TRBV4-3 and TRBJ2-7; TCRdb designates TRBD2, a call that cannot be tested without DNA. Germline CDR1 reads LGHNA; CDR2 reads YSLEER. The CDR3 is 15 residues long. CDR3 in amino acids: CASSQVTSGIHEQYF.

CDR3 in amino acids: CASSYSMGTVGYEQYF. V usage is TRBV6-5 and J usage is TRBJ2-7; TCRdb selects TRBD1, and the lack of DNA leaves this call unchecked. The CDR3 totals 16 residues. Germline values: CDR1 MNHEY, CDR2 SVGAGI.